This entry concerns a single TCR beta chain. This record belongs to a study of blood T cell repertoires in COVID-19. Study-level information: Whether acute or convalescent, the COVID-19 samples came from the United States, Italy and Spain. Sources were T cells, B-cell-depleted T cells, or PBMCs; the material itself was cDNA or gDNA.

The CDR3 contains 14 residues. V was cut by 3 bases and J by 2 bases, with 10 bases left in between. Germline CDR1 reads ENHRY; CDR2 reads SYGVKD. Repertoires were generated with immunoSEQ multiplex PCR, while TCRdb's copy carries only in-frame clones and drops some. The sample has about 160,000 clones; 90% to 95% are singletons. The sequencing sample was made of peripheral blood. The chain combines TRBV10-3 with TRBJ1-1; D is unresolved. This receptor was obtained from a man aged 45-65 years with acute or convalescent COVID-19. The CDR3 is CAISESLDNTEAFF. CDR3 coding DNA: TGTGCCATCAGTGAATCTTTAGATAACACTGAAGCTTTCTTT.